The T cell receptor (beta chain) described here comes from a study of Ad26.COV2.S vaccination and SARS-CoV-2 variants (dated by TCRdb to the early 2020s). Some background on the complete study: Donors in the vaccine arm were drawn from COV1001, a phase I-IIa trial of Ad26.COV2.S in healthy adults that was multicentre, randomized, double-blind and placebo-controlled. Participants in the trial were split at random into five groups of five each, receiving low-dose or high-dose Ad26.COV2.S once or twice, or else placebo on both occasions. Investigators did not know the trial group allocation while performing experiments and assessing outcomes. Ad26.COV2.S was administered intramuscularly at 5 x 10^10 or 1 x 10^11 viral particles, either as a single shot or as two shots given 56 days apart. The TCR-sequenced set comprised approximately 30 samples: some 19 Ad26.COV2.S vaccine recipients, 5 placebo recipients and 8 SARS-CoV-2 convalescent individuals. The specificity and breadth of SARS-CoV-2-reactive T cell receptors after Ad26.COV2.S vaccination were assessed by TCRbeta repertoire sequencing.

The full study reports these points: Compared with placebo recipients, Ad26.COV2.S recipients showed higher spike-specific TCR breadth (P = 0.0014). After vaccination, substantial breadth of spike-specific CD8+ and CD4+ T cell responses was reported. The study was not powered to compare responses between vaccine doses or regimens. It was noted by the authors that total T cell responses may have been underestimated by the TCR breadth and depth analyses. Vaccine and placebo recipients had comparable non-spike TCR breadth, which fits with the vaccine containing only spike.

The CDR3 numbers 14 residues from cysteine through phenylalanine. Of all the DNA, just the CDR3 is kept, 42 bases in frame from base 1. V is cut by 5 bases and J by 3 bases, and the space between the germline ends is 10 bases. CDR1 SEHNR and CDR2 FQNEAQ were looked up in the germline V gene (reference sequence). The immunoSEQ Assay was the method used to sequence TCRbeta CDR3 regions. After extraction, genomic DNA underwent amplification by bias-controlled multiplex PCR, followed by high-throughput sequencing. Under the source paper's analysis protocol: Collapsing and filtering of sequences were performed to quantify the absolute abundance of each unique TCRbeta CDR3 region. Usable DNA was measured by amplifying reference genes present in all nucleated cells, and TCRbeta template counts were normalized to that usable DNA to estimate T cell fraction. Repertoire TCRs were annotated as SARS-CoV-2-specific when V gene, CDR3 amino acid sequence and J gene were exactly matched to a known reactive TCR set. The reference SARS-CoV-2 TCR set was derived from MIRA and filtered for enrichment in COVID-19-positive ImmuneCODE repertoires, a step that removed public or cross-reactive TCRs. Drawing on the MIRA antigens, annotated TCRs were analysed further at the level of specific ORF or position within ORF. Breadth was defined as annotated unique rearrangements over total unique productive rearrangements; depth was the summed frequency of those rearrangements. Group comparisons of TCR breadth used two-sided Wilcoxon rank-sum tests. The source is immuneACCESS, and TCRdb retained only in-frame sequences with V and J called. Part of the clones is not carried over; for the studies checked, unresolved V genes explain less than half of this, and the remainder is unexplained. V and J calls and clone size are as listed in that table; D and trimming were resolved from the DNA. The sample records 320,000 or so clones, roughly 88% of which are singletons. The ten most abundant clones make up about 5% of the sample.

According to the study, the label for this sample's treatment or condition signals: roughly 18 received Ad26.COV2.S at low or high dose, single or two shots; roughly five received placebo; per-sample allocation not given. For vaccine and placebo recipients, repertoires were sequenced using samples collected on day 63 after the first injection. Cohort 1b enrolled 20 to 30 adults aged 18-55 years at a single site in Boston, USA, between 29 July and 7 August 2020. Ad26.COV2.S was a replication-incompetent adenovirus type 26 vector expressing a prefusion-stabilized SARS-CoV-2 spike protein from the original Wuhan strain. About this clone itself: The antigen this receptor binds is unknown. No much larger clonotype is one base removed from it; base qualities were not supplied.

The chain is made from TRBV7-9 and TRBJ1-4; tentative D gene TRBD1, with 6 bases matching. This specimen was peripheral blood, taken in a trial of Ad26.COV2.S vaccine versus placebo. This receptor was obtained from a person aged 18-65 years who received the Ad26.COV2.S COVID-19 vaccine or a placebo. The nucleotide sequence is TGTGCCAGCAGCCCCGGGACACCTAATGAAAAACTGTTTTTT. The translation is CASSPGTPNEKLFF.